The 11 T cell receptor beta chains presented below share a single source sample, sequenced in a study of OX40 agonist ivuxolimab in advanced cancers. Some clones are missing from TCRdb's copy, which holds only in-frame ones; the method was immunoSEQ multiplex PCR. The data show roughly 91,000 clones, with about 96% seen just once and 2% to 2.5% held by the top ten. The sequencing here drew on CD4+ or CD8+ T cells sorted from blood, taken in a trial of the OX40 agonist ivuxolimab. The source is an adult with an advanced solid tumor such as melanoma, head and neck, liver or kidney cancer.

The chain joins TRBV7-2 to TRBJ2-1; 9 nucleotides line up with TRBD2. The ends lost 5 bases at V and 4 bases at J; junction bases unmatched: 9. Per germline, CDR1 SGHTA and CDR2 FQGNSA. This CDR3 comprises 16 residues. The CDR3 bases are TGTGCCAGCAGCCTTAGTAGTCTAGCGGGGTACAATGAGCAGTTCTTC. Its protein is CASSLSSLAGYNEQFF.

The chain carries TRBV29-1 and TRBJ2-7; TRBD1 aligns across 8 bases. With 0 bases clipped from V and 4 bases from J, the junction kept 5 bases outside the gene matches. The CDR3 is 14 residues long. The germline CDR1 and CDR2 sequences are SQVTM and ANQGSEA. The CDR3 DNA sequence: TGCAGCGTTGAAGATCCCACAGGGGGATACGAGCAGTACTTC. It yields the protein CSVEDPTGGYEQYF.

This chain uses TRBV27 with TRBJ2-7, with D possibly being TRBD1 (6 bases). V lost 6 bases and J 4 bases, leaving 13 bases between the germline ends. CDR3 length equals 13 residues. Looked up from germline, CDR1 is MNHEY and CDR2 is SMNVEV (reference sequence). CDR3 sequence: CASRWTDQYEQYF. CDR3 nucleotides: TGTGCCAGCAGGTGGACAGATCAGTACGAGCAGTACTTC.

The rearrangement joins TRBV27 to TRBJ2-7; no reliable D call. With 2 bases removed from V and 2 bases from J, the gap between germline ends came to 7 bases. This CDR3 is 13 amino acids long. Germline values: CDR1 MNHEY, CDR2 SMNVEV (reference sequence). The CDR3 nucleotides are TGTGCCAGCAGTTTAACAGAGCCCTACGAGCAGTACTTC. It yields the protein CASSLTEPYEQYF.

Remarks on this clone: This is likely a read error, given that the CDR3 carries no conserved phenylalanine or tryptophan at its end. The V call is TRBV6-5, the J call TRBJ1-1; 8 bases match TRBD1. The germline V gene encodes CDR1 MNHEY and CDR2 SVGAGI. The trim removed 5 bases at V and 5 bases at J, leaving 10 bases unmatched. The CDR3 is 15 residues long. CDR3 nucleotide sequence: TGTGCCAGCAGTACCAACCCGACAGGGGATACTGAAGCTTTCTCT. Its protein is CASSTNPTGDTEAFS.

The chain carries TRBV7-9 and TRBJ2-2; D unresolved. Trimming stripped 6 bases from V and 4 bases from J, with 9 bases between. Germline V gene sequence: CDR1 SEHNR, CDR2 FQNEAQ (reference sequence). The CDR3 loop spans 13 amino acids. The CDR3 DNA sequence: TGTGCCAGCAGTCTTGGAGCCACCGGGGAGCTGTTTTTT. This gives the protein CASSLGATGELFF.

The V call is TRBV11-1, the J call TRBJ2-2; tentative D call: TRBD1 (5 bases). The CDR3 is 13 amino acids. V was trimmed by 4 bases and J by 4 bases, leaving 7 bases between them. CDR1 and CDR2 from the germline V gene are SGHAT and FQDESV (reference sequence). DNA of the CDR3: TGTGCCAGCAGCTCGGACACCACCGGGGAGCTGTTTTTT. Protein sequence: CASSSDTTGELFF.

The chain links TRBV7-2 to TRBJ2-7, with D hard to call. CDR1 and CDR2 (germline): SGHTA, FQGNSA. With 2 bases removed from V and 3 bases from J, the gap between germline ends came to 2 bases. The CDR3 runs to 11 residues. CDR3 residues: CASSLSYEQYF. The CDR3, as DNA: TGTGCCAGCAGCTTAAGCTACGAGCAGTACTTC. Based on the CDR3 plus reference TRBV7-2 and TRBJ2-7, the full variable domain is GAGVSQSPSNKVTEKGKDVELRCDPISGHTALYWYRQSLGQGLEFLIYFQGNSAPDKSGLPSDRFSAERTGGSVSTLTIQRTQQEDSAVYLCASSLSYEQYFGPGTRLTVT.

In this sample, this clone turned up once. The chain carries TRBV5-5 and TRBJ1-5; no reliable D call. The CDR3 is made up of 15 amino acids. Trimming took 4 bases from V and 0 from J, leaving 11 bases between them. In germline, CDR1 is SGHKS, CDR2 YYEKEE (reference sequence). DNA for the CDR3: TGTGCCAGCAGCCCCCACGGAAATAGCAATCAGCCCCAGCATTTT. This codes for CASSPHGNSNQPQHF. Based on the CDR3 plus reference TRBV5-5 and TRBJ1-5, the full variable domain is DAGVTQSPTHLIKTRGQQVTLRCSPISGHKSVSWYQQVLGQGPQFIFQYYEKEERGRGNFPDRFSARQFPNYSSELNVNALLLGDSALYLCASSPHGNSNQPQHFGDGTRLSIL.

The rearrangement uses TRBV7-9 and TRBJ2-3; D gene unclear. The CDR3 runs 13 residues. V lost 5 bases, J lost 8 bases, and 14 bases lay in between. Germline values: CDR1 SEHNR, CDR2 FQNEAQ (reference sequence). The chain's CDR3 is CASSHTPEVTQYF. CDR3 sequence (DNA): TGTGCCAGCAGCCACACCCCCGAGGTTACGCAGTATTTT.

For the CDR3, the DNA is TGTGCCAGTAGTATGGGGACAGGGGGCGCCCTCCGCGAGGCTTTCTTT. Protein: CASSMGTGGALREAFF. The rearrangement joins TRBV19 to TRBJ1-1; TRBD1 matches 12 bases. This CDR3 is 16 amino acids long. Losses at the gene ends were 3 bases for V and 11 bases for J; bases not matched to a gene: 13. The germline CDR1 and CDR2 sequences are LNHDA and SQIVND (reference sequence).